This T cell receptor beta chain was obtained from a study of T cell responses to AZD1222 COVID-19 vaccine. General observations from the study: Across the whole spike, CD4 TCRs peaked at regions 160-218 and 743-854. Two AZD1222 doses significantly raised spike-specific TCR breadth and depth over controls. Mostly white British, mostly female donors; authors suggested clonal diversity may be underestimated. As reported, nearly half of all spike-specific TCRs target variant regions that are unmutated.

TCRdb keeps only in-frame clones here, not all; method: immunoSEQ multiplex PCR. The sample gives over 75,000 clones, around 90% of which show up once; around 3% is in the top ten. J gave up 8 bases and V 4 bases, and 7 bases lay outside the gene matches. The germline CDR1 and CDR2 sequences are KGHDR and SFDVKD. This CDR3 contains 15 residues. A note on this clone: Its antigen is not identified.

This rearrangement joins TRBV24-1 to TRBJ2-1, with TRBD2 matching over 10 bases. The sequence came from an adult in good health. Sequenced material: peripheral blood, taken on day 0 of AZD1222 vaccination. In nucleotides, the CDR3 is TGTGCCACCAGTGAAGCTAGCGGGAGTATCTATGAGCAGTTCTTC. It yields the protein CATSEASGSIYEQFF.